One sample yielded the 16 T cell receptor beta chains listed below, sequenced in a study of T cell responses to AZD1222 COVID-19 vaccine. Clones were sequenced by immunoSEQ multiplex PCR, and TCRdb holds only the in-frame ones, with some missing. Among some 120,000 clones listed, approximately 88% were seen once. Material: peripheral blood, obtained on day 0 of AZD1222 vaccination. These receptors originate from an adult in good health.

V usage is TRBV29-1 and J usage is TRBJ2-3; a weak D match, TRBD2 (6 bases). The CDR3 is 13 amino acids. The germline gives CDR1 SQVTM, CDR2 ANQGSEA. With 5 bases removed from V and 6 bases from J, the gap between germline ends came to 15 bases. CDR3 DNA sequence: TGCAGCGTTCTGGTGGGGGGAGCTGATACGCAGTATTTT. Protein product: CSVLVGGADTQYF.

This chain uses TRBV4-3 with TRBJ1-6; no firm D call. Looked up from germline, CDR1 is LGHNA and CDR2 is YSLEER. V shed 2 bases and J shed 7 bases, with 15 bases lying between them. The CDR3 totals 16 residues. CDR3 amino acids: CASSQSPSSLNSPLHF. The CDR3 region has the DNA TGCGCCAGCAGCCAAAGTCCGTCGTCGTTGAATTCACCCCTCCACTTT.

The J gene is TRBJ1-1, the V gene TRBV19; perhaps TRBD1 as D (5 bases). This CDR3 is built from 13 residues. Trimming left V 3 bases short and J 6 bases short, with 11 bases between. Germline CDR1 reads LNHDA; CDR2 reads SQIVND (reference sequence). CDR3 loop: CASSIGQGPEAFF. CDR3 coding DNA: TGTGCCAGTAGTATCGGTCAGGGCCCTGAAGCTTTCTTT.

The gene calls are TRBV5-6 and TRBJ1-3; unclear D gene. V gave up 5 bases and J gave up 2 bases, with 14 bases separating them. This CDR3 region has 15 residues. From germline, CDR1 is SGHDT and CDR2 YYEEEE. CDR3 coding DNA: TGTGCCAGCAGATTAATTTCGGACCCTGGAAACACCATATATTTT. This codes for CASRLISDPGNTIYF.

The chain joins TRBV27 to TRBJ2-7; TRBD2 matches 7 bases. Germline V CDR1 and CDR2: MNHEY, SMNVEV (reference sequence). The CDR3 sequence is 14 residues long. V was pared by 3 bases and J by 5 bases, with 7 bases of the junction left unmatched. The CDR3 spells CASSLARRGDEQYF. The CDR3 coding sequence is TGTGCCAGCAGTTTGGCTCGTCGGGGGGACGAGCAGTACTTC.

The chain combines TRBV19 with TRBJ1-6; possibly TRBD1 for D (6 bases). CDR3 length: 15 amino acids. Trimming took 4 bases from V and 7 from J, leaving 14 bases between them. Germline lookup yields CDR1 LNHDA and CDR2 SQIVND (reference sequence). CDR3 in amino acids: CASSTGDTLNSPLHF. DNA of the CDR3: TGTGCCAGTAGTACAGGGGACACTTTAAATTCACCCCTCCACTTT.

The genes are TRBV6-5 and TRBJ1-1; no reliable D call. The V and J ends lost 3 bases and 1 base respectively, with 12 bases between them. The CDR3 is 15 amino acids. Per germline, CDR1 MNHEY and CDR2 SVGAGI. The CDR3 nucleotides are TGTGCCAGCAGTTATTCGTGGGCCAGGAACACTGAAGCTTTCTTT. Protein sequence: CASSYSWARNTEAFF.

This clone was picked up a small number of times. The V and J genes are TRBV9 and TRBJ1-5; D is perhaps TRBD1 (5 bases). The V gene lost 3 bases and the J gene lost 0 bases, with 10 bases spanning the gap. The germline CDR1 and CDR2 sequences are SGDLS and YYNGEE. The CDR3 sequence is 15 residues long. For the CDR3, the DNA is TGTGCCAGCAGCGCCCCTAGGGGTAGCAATCAGCCCCAGCATTTT. Protein product: CASSAPRGSNQPQHF.

V and J are TRBV4-2 and TRBJ1-3; D is uncertain. The CDR3 is 16 residues long. The ends were cut back, 5 bases at V and 0 bases at J, with 14 bases in the middle. CDR1 is LGHNA, CDR2 YNFKEQ, per germline. The CDR3 protein is CASSMAQSHSGNTIYF. CDR3 nucleotide sequence: TGTGCCAGCAGCATGGCCCAGAGCCACTCTGGAAACACCATATATTTT.

The V call is TRBV6-6, the J call TRBJ2-7, with D uncertain. CDR1 is MNHNY, CDR2 SVGAGI, per germline (reference sequence). V was shortened by 2 bases and J by 7 bases, with 6 bases between the two germline ends. This CDR3 region has 11 residues. CDR3 sequence (DNA): TGTGCCAGCAGTTACCGGACGGAGCAGTACTTC. This sequence encodes CASSYRTEQYF.

The genes are TRBV5-1 and TRBJ2-7; TRBD2 is a possible D gene (5 bases). The V gene lost 1 base and the J gene lost 4 bases, with 9 bases spanning the gap. The germline V gene encodes CDR1 SGHRS and CDR2 YFSETQ. The CDR3 extends over 13 amino acids. The CDR3 nucleotides are TGCGCCAGCAGCTTGAGTCTAGCTTACGAGCAGTACTTC. Protein: CASSLSLAYEQYF.

DNA of the CDR3: TGTGCCAGTAGTATAGAGGGGGGACTCCGGGACAGAATGTACGAGCAGTACTTC. Translation: CASSIEGGLRDRMYEQYF. This chain links TRBV19 with TRBJ2-7; D may be TRBD1 (7 bases). The germline V gene has CDR1 LNHDA and CDR2 SQIVND (reference sequence). Between the trimmed V and J ends, which lost 0 bases and 4 bases, there was a span of 22 bases. CDR3 length equals 18 residues.

In this sample, this clone turned up once. The chain has TRBV7-2 and TRBJ2-2; D assignment may be TRBD1 or TRBD2 (5 bases each). The germline V gene encodes CDR1 SGHTA and CDR2 FQGNSA. Trimming shortened V by 1 base and J by 2 bases, and 14 bases separated the two germline ends. The CDR3 covers 17 residues. The CDR3 region is CASSLGVAGANTGELFF. In DNA form, the CDR3 reads TGTGCCAGCAGCTTAGGAGTAGCCGGGGCCAACACCGGGGAGCTGTTTTTT.

The sample holds one count of this clone. The chain recombines TRBV21-1 with TRBJ2-5; the table's TRBD1 call for D was not verified on the DNA. TRBV21-1 is annotated as a pseudogene. This CDR3 region has 16 residues. The CDR3 nucleotides are TGTGCCAGCAGCAAAGAACATGCGACAGGCCAAGAGACCCAGTACTTC. This codes for CASSKEHATGQETQYF.

This sequence joins TRBV7-2 and TRBJ1-1; TRBD1 aligns across 7 bases. CDR3 length: 16 residues. Looked up from germline, CDR1 is SGHTA and CDR2 is FQGNSA. Trimming at V came to 3 bases and at J to 1 base, leaving 8 bases not matched to a gene. This CDR3 reads CASSLGPTGWNTEAFF. For the CDR3, the DNA is TGTGCCAGCAGCTTGGGGCCGACAGGGTGGAACACTGAAGCTTTCTTT.

Here the CDR3 DNA reads TGTGCCAGCAGGTCAGGTTTGAACACTGAAGCTTTCTTT. Protein: CASRSGLNTEAFF. V and J are TRBV6-5 and TRBJ1-1; D unresolved. Germline V CDR1 and CDR2: MNHEY, SVGAGI. The V gene lost 6 bases and the J gene lost 0 bases, with 8 bases spanning the gap. The CDR3 length is 13 residues.